This T cell receptor (beta chain) was obtained from a study of T-cell memory formation after mild COVID-19. Study background: The study found TCR clusters largely donor specific. Study-level results: Those CD4+ clones that contracted were mainly in CM and EM (CD8+ ones in EMRA). The authors left the SARS-CoV-2 specificity of second-wave clones peaking on day 37 unconfirmed.

This clonotype has a handful of counts. Its antigen is undetermined. Losses at the gene ends were 6 bases for V and 4 bases for J; bases not matched to a gene: 6. Germline loops: CDR1 SGHNT, CDR2 YYREEE (reference sequence). The CDR3 length is 14 residues. UMIs and sample barcodes were carried by the TCR alpha and TCR beta cDNA libraries that 5'RACE produced using constant-segment primers. Using its own MiXCR run on the 5' RACE reads, TCRdb lists one record per CDR3 protein. The table lists 470,000 or so distinct CDR3 sequences, 20% of them singletons. The sample taken for sequencing was PBMCs or a T cell subset sorted from them (not recorded which). The V gene is TRBV5-4, the J gene TRBJ1-2; 10 nucleotides match TRBD1. This TCR came from an adult woman who had mild COVID-19 (a few samples of this study predate the infection). Cell type and time point are not known. CDR3 sequence: CASTKDRGLYGYTF. For the CDR3, the DNA is TGTGCCAGCACCAAAGACAGGGGGCTCTATGGCTACACCTTC.